Described below is a single T cell receptor beta chain sequence and its context. Looked up from germline, CDR1 is SNHLY and CDR2 is FYNNEI. Trimming took 8 bases from V and 0 from J; bases not matched to a gene: 10. The CDR3 runs 16 residues. These data are taken from a study of blood T cell repertoires in COVID-19. Profiling relied on immunoSEQ multiplex PCR, and the TCRdb table lists in-frame clones only, not all of them. The data contain about 310,000 clones, about 90% of them seen just once; the ten biggest clones take up over 9%. The chain couples TRBV2 to TRBJ2-7, with 10 bases fitting TRBD1. This TCR was recovered from a woman aged 30 to 39 who had recovered from COVID-19. The sequencing sample was made of PBMCs or T cells enriched from blood (not recorded which). This chain's CDR3 is CASALWGQGISYEQYF. The CDR3 DNA reads as TGTGCCAGCGCCCTGTGGGGACAGGGGATCTCCTACGAGCAGTACTTC.